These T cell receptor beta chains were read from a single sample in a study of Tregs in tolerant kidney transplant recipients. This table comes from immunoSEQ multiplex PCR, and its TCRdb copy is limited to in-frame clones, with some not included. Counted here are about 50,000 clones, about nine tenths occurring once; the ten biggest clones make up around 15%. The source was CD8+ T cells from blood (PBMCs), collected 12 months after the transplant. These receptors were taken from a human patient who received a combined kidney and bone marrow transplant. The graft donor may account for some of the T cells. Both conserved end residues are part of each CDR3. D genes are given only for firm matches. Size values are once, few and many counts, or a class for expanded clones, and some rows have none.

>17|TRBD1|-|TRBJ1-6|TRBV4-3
TGCGCCAGCAGCCAAGGGGGGACAGAGGTCCATAATTCACCCCTCCACTTT
CASSQGGTEVHNSPLHF
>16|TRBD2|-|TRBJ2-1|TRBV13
TGTGCCAGCAGCTCCAAAAGCGGGGGGGCCTGGAATGAGCAGTTCTTC
CASSSKSGGAWNEQFF
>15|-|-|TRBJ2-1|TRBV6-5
TGTGCCAGCAGTTACGGGCAGTCGGCCTACAATGAGCAGTTCTTC
CASSYGQSAYNEQFF
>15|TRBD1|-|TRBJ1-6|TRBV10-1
TGCGCCAGCAATACGTACAGGGGCGCCGATTCCCCCCTCCACTTT
CASNTYRGADSPLHF
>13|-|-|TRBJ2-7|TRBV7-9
TGTGCCAGCAGCTTGGAGAGCTCCTACGAGCAGTACTTC
CASSLESSYEQYF
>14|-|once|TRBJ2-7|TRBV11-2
TGTGCCAGCAGCAATCAGGGGGGTTACTACGAGCAGTACTTC
CASSNQGGYYEQYF
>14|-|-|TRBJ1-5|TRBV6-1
TGTGCCAGCAGTGAAGCCGGGGAAACTCAGCCCCAGCATTTT
CASSEAGETQPQHF
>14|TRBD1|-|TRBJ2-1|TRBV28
TGTGCCAGCAGAGAGACAGGGTCGAACAATGAGCAGTTCTTC
CASRETGSNNEQFF
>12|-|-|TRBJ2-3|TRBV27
TGTGCCAGCTGGCAGGGGTCAGATACGCAGTATTTT
CASWQGSDTQYF
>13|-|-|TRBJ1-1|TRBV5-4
TGTGCCAGCAGACGAGTCCCGAACACTGAAGCTTTCTTT
CASRRVPNTEAFF
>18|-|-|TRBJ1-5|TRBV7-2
TGTGCCAGCAGCCACTTAGGGGGATGGGGTGAGGGGTATCAGCCCCAGCATTTT
CASSHLGGWGEGYQPQHF
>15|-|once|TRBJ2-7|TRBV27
TGTGCCAGCAGTTTAACGGGACTGGGACCCTACGAGCAGTACTTC
CASSLTGLGPYEQYF
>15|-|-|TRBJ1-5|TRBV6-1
TGTGCCAGCAGTGAGGGTGCGGTTAGCAATCAGCCCCAGCATTTT
CASSEGAVSNQPQHF
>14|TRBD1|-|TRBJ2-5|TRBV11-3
TGTGCCAGCAGCTTAAGGGGGCGGCGAGAGACCCAGTACTTC
CASSLRGRRETQYF
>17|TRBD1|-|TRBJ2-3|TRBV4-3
TGCGCCAGCAGCCCGGACAGGGAAAGGGAGGACACAGATACGCAGTATTTT
CASSPDREREDTDTQYF
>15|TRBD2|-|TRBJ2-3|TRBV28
TGTGCCAGCAGCAGACTAGCGGGGGAGGGGAATACGCAGTATTTT
CASSRLAGEGNTQYF
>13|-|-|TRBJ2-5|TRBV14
TGTGCCAGCAGCCAGGTTTCAGTCGAGACCCAGTACTTC
CASSQVSVETQYF
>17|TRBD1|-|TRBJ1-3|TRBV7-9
TGTGCCAGCAGCTCTGGCTTGGGACAGGGAGCCGGAAACACCATATATTTT
CASSSGLGQGAGNTIYF
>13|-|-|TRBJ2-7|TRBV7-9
TGTGCCAGCAGCCCCCGGGACAAATACGAGCAGTACTTC
CASSPRDKYEQYF
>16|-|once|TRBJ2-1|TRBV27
TGTGCCAGCAGTCCCTCCGGCCGGAGCTCCTACAATGAGCAGTTCTTC
CASSPSGRSSYNEQFF
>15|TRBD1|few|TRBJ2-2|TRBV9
TGTGCCAGCAGCGTAGGGTCAGGGGGCACCGGGGAGCTGTTTTTT
CASSVGSGGTGELFF
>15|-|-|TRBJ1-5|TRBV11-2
TGTGCCAGCAGCTTAGGGGCAGAAAGCAATCAGCCCCAGCATTTT
CASSLGAESNQPQHF
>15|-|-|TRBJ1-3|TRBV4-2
TGTGCCAGCAGCCCGGACAGTCTGACTGGAAACACCATATATTTT
CASSPDSLTGNTIYF
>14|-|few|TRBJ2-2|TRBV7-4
TGTGCCAGCAGCTTAGCAATTGAGGCCGGGGAGCTGTTTTTT
CASSLAIEAGELFF
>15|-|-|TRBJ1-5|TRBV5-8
TGTGCCAGCAGCCAACAGGGTTTCAGCAATCAGCCCCAGCATTTT
CASSQQGFSNQPQHF
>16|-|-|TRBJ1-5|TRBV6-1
TGTGCCAGCAGTGCCCGACATACCCTTGGCAATCAGCCCCAGCATTTT
CASSARHTLGNQPQHF
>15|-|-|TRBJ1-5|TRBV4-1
TGCGCCAGCAGTCCAACGGGGGTTAGCAATCAGCCCCAGCATTTT
CASSPTGVSNQPQHF
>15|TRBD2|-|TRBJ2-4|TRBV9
TGTGCCAGCAGCGTAGATGGCGGGAGGGGAAACATTCAGTACTTC
CASSVDGGRGNIQYF
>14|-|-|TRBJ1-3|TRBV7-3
TGTGCCAGCAGCGCCGGGGGGTCCGGAAACACCATATATTTT
CASSAGGSGNTIYF
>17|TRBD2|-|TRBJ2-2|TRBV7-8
TGTGCCAGCAGCCCCGGACTAGCGGGAGTGGGGACCGGGGAGCTGTTTTTT
CASSPGLAGVGTGELFF
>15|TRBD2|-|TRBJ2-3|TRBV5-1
TGCGCCAGCAGCTTGTTGGGGGGGAGTTCAGATACGCAGTATTTT
CASSLLGGSSDTQYF
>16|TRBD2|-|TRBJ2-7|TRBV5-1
TGCGCCAGCAGCTTGCCGAGCGGGGGGTCCAACTACGAGCAGTACTTC
CASSLPSGGSNYEQYF
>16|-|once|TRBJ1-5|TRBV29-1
TGCAGCGTTGAAGACAGGGATGTACTGTCGAATCAGCCCCAGCATTTT
CSVEDRDVLSNQPQHF
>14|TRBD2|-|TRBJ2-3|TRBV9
TGTGCCAGCAGCGGTAGCGGGACCACAGATACGCAGTATTTT
CASSGSGTTDTQYF
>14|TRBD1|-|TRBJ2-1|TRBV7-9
TGTGCCAGCAGCTACGGACAGGTTTACAATGAGCAGTTCTTC
CASSYGQVYNEQFF
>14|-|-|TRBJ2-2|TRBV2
TGTGCCAGCAGTGGATCCCCGGGGGCCGGGGAGCTGTTTTTT
CASSGSPGAGELFF
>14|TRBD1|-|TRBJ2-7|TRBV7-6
TGTGCCAGCAGCCCGGGGACAGACACCTACGAGCAGTACTTC
CASSPGTDTYEQYF
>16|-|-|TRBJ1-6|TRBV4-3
TGCGCCAGCAGCCCTGGTCCGGGACACCATGGATCACCCCTCCACTTT
CASSPGPGHHGSPLHF
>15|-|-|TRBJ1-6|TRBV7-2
TGTGCCAGCAGGGGGCCGGGACACACTAATTCCCCCCTCCACTTT
CASRGPGHTNSPLHF
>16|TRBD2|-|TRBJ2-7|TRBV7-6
TGTGCCAGCAGCCCCCATACTAGCGGGATATCCTACGAGCAGTACTTC
CASSPHTSGISYEQYF
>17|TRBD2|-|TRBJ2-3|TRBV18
TGTGCCAGCTCACCTACCGGGACTACCACACCCGGGGATACGCAGTATTTT
CASSPTGTTTPGDTQYF
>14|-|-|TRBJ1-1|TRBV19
TGTGCCAGTAGTATAATCGGTTCGAACACTGAAGCTTTCTTT
CASSIIGSNTEAFF
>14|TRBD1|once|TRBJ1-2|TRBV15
TGTGCCACCAGCAGAGAGGGACAGACATATGGCTACACCTTC
CATSREGQTYGYTF
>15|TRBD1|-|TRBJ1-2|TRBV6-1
TGTGCCAGCAGTGAAGCGTTGACAGGGGCCTATGGCTACACCTTC
CASSEALTGAYGYTF
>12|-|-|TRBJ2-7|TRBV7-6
TGTGCCAGCAGCCTACCCCCTAACGAGCAGTACTTC
CASSLPPNEQYF
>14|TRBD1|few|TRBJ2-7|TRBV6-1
TGTGCCAGCAGTGAAGGGGACAGCTCCTACGAGCAGTACTTC
CASSEGDSSYEQYF
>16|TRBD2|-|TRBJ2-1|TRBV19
TGTGCCAGTAGTATTACTAGCGGGGGGTTCAGGAATGAGCAGTTCTTC
CASSITSGGFRNEQFF
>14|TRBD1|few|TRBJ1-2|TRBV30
TGTGCCTGGAGGGGGACAGGGGGTGACTATGGCTACACCTTC
CAWRGTGGDYGYTF
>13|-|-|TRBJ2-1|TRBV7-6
TGTGCCAGCAGCTTAGGCGTTGGCAATGAGCAGTTCTTC
CASSLGVGNEQFF